This T cell receptor (beta chain) was profiled in a study of blood T cell repertoires in COVID-19. Measured with immunoSEQ multiplex PCR; TCRdb has only the in-frame clones, and not every one. The table has 150,000 to 200,000 clones, 80% to 90% seen once; the top ten hold 13% to 15%. The CDR3 loop spans 14 amino acids. Per the germline V gene, CDR1 is MNHNS and CDR2 is SASEGT. Between the trimmed V and J ends, which lost 0 bases and 4 bases, there was a span of 7 bases. The sequence was collected from a woman aged 70-85 years with COVID-19, enrolled during active disease. The rearrangement uses TRBV6-1 and TRBJ2-1, with D tentatively TRBD2 (5 bases). Material: peripheral blood. This CDR3 reads CASSEAGLYNEQFF. The CDR3 DNA is TGTGCCAGCAGTGAAGCAGGACTTTACAATGAGCAGTTCTTC.